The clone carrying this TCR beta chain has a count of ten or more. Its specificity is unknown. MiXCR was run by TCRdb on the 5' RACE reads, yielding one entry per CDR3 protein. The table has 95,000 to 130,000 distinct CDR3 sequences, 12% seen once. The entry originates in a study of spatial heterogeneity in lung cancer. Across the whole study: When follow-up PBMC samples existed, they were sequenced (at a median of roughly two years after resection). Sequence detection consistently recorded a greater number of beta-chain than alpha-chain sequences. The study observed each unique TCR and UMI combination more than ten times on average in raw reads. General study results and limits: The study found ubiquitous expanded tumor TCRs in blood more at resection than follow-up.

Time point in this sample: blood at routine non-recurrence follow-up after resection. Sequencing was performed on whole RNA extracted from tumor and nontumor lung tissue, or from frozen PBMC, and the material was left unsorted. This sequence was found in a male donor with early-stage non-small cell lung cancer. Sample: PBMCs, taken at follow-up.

The CDR3 DNA sequence: TGCAGTGCTAGAGAGCAGGGTTTAGCCAAAAACATTCAGTACTTC. It codes for CSAREQGLAKNIQYF. This chain uses TRBV20-1 with TRBJ2-4, with a tentative D call TRBD1 (5 bases). Trimming cost V 0 bases and J 0 bases, with 9 bases left between them. Germline loops: CDR1 DFQATT, CDR2 SNEGSKA (reference sequence). The CDR3 runs 15 residues.